This T cell receptor beta chain was retrieved from a study of blood T cell repertoires in COVID-19. At the level of the study: Researchers got acute and convalescent COVID-19 samples from the United States, Italy and Spain.

V lost 6 bases and J lost 0, with 6 bases in between. From germline, CDR1 is SGHTA and CDR2 FQGTGA. The CDR3 is 14 residues long. Some clones are missing from TCRdb's copy, which holds only in-frame ones; the method was immunoSEQ multiplex PCR. The data show roughly 330,000 clones, with 88% seen just once and about 5% held by the top ten. Study members were between about 18 and 95 years old and lived in 24 US regions. Cohort assignment relied on participant-reported clinical history. Donors in Cohort 3 who had recovered were those with two negative PCRs, healthcare professional clearance, or resolution of their symptoms.

Sequenced material: PBMCs or T cells enriched from blood (not recorded which). This receptor was obtained from a man aged 25 to 40 who had recovered from COVID-19. The V call is TRBV7-3, the J call TRBJ2-6; D uncertain. CDR3 amino acids: CASRRSSGANVLTF. CDR3 sequence (DNA): TGTGCCAGCAGGCGGAGCTCTGGGGCCAACGTCCTGACTTTC.